The 16 T cell receptor beta chains reported below all come from one sample, sequenced in a study of T cell repertoires in cytomegalovirus infection. TCRdb re-analysed the reads in MiXCR, keeping a single row per CDR3 protein. The top ten clones hold around an eighth of a sample with about 890,000 distinct CDR3 sequences, roughly 30% of them seen once. The antigens these receptors bind are not known. Source: cultured CD8+ T cells from PBMCs, taken from culture after CMV antigen stimulation. Every receptor here comes from a human donor in good health (CMV status not recorded). Some clones in this sample may be carry-over from other donors' samples.

In its sample, this clonotype was seen a few times. The V gene is TRBV7-9, the J gene TRBJ1-2; a weak D match, TRBD1 (5 bases). From germline, CDR1 is SEHNR and CDR2 FQNEAQ (reference sequence). CDR3 length equals 14 residues. Trimming shortened V by 4 bases and J by 6 bases, and 15 bases separated the two germline ends. This CDR3 is CASSWRGRLDGYTF. CDR3 nucleotides: TGTGCCAGCAGCTGGAGGGGAAGATTAGATGGCTACACCTTC. The full variable domain, in which reference TRBV7-9 and TRBJ1-2 provide the parts outside the CDR3, is DTGVSQNPRHKITKRGQNVTFRCDPISEHNRLYWYRQTLGQGPEFLTYFQNEAQLEKSRLLSDRFSAERPKGSFSTLEIQRTEQGDSAMYLCASSWRGRLDGYTFGSGTRLTVV.

This clonotype was found a few times. The chain couples TRBV3-1 to TRBJ2-1; 7 bases agree with TRBD1. The CDR3 is 12 residues long. Germline V gives CDR1 LGHDT, CDR2 YNNKEL (reference sequence). Germline trimming cut 5 bases from V and 7 bases from J; bases unmatched to any gene: 2. The CDR3 DNA is TGTGCCAGCAGCGGGACAGAAAATGAGCAGTTCTTC. Its protein is CASSGTENEQFF.

This sequence joins TRBV11-2 and TRBJ2-7; D may match TRBD1 or TRBD2 (5 bases each). Trimming took 3 bases from V and 2 from J, leaving 17 bases between them. Germline V gives CDR1 SGHAT, CDR2 FQNNGV. The CDR3 has 16 residues. For the CDR3, the DNA is TGTGCCAGCAGCTTGACCCCGGGACCCAAGGCCTACGAGCAGTACTTC. Encoded protein: CASSLTPGPKAYEQYF.

This clonotype was detected a few times. J is TRBJ1-1 and V is TRBV6-6; no clear D gene. The CDR3 length is 18 residues. Germline CDR1 is MNHNY and CDR2 is SVGAGI (reference sequence). V was clipped by 0 bases and J by 0 bases, with 17 bases between them. Here the CDR3 DNA reads TGTGCCAGCAGTTACTCGGGCCGGGTCTTGTTCATGAACACTGAAGCTTTCTTT. Translation gives CASSYSGRVLFMNTEAFF.

This clonotype was recorded many times. The gene calls are TRBV7-8 and TRBJ2-1; D uncertain. The germline V gene encodes CDR1 SGHVS and CDR2 FQNEAQ. Trimming removed 3 bases from V and 8 bases from J, with 11 bases in between. The CDR3 runs 13 residues. The CDR3: CASSFLTRDEQFF. The CDR3 DNA reads TGTGCCAGCAGCTTCCTGACTCGGGATGAGCAGTTCTTC.

The chain carries TRBV6-5 and TRBJ2-2, with 7 bases matching TRBD1. This CDR3 is built from 15 residues. V lost 2 bases and J lost 6; bases outside the gene matches: 6. Germline loops: CDR1 MNHEY, CDR2 SVGAGI. The CDR3 sequence: CASSYAPQGSGELFF. The CDR3 bases are TGTGCCAGCAGTTACGCACCACAGGGGTCCGGGGAGCTGTTTTTT.

This clonotype was detected only a few times. The chain has TRBV7-9 and TRBJ1-6; 7 nucleotides match TRBD1. V lost 6 bases, J lost 6 bases, and 8 bases stayed unmatched. The germline gives CDR1 SEHNR, CDR2 FQNEAQ (reference sequence). The CDR3 has 15 amino acids. The CDR3: CASRIIRDSNSPLHF. As DNA, the CDR3 is TGTGCCAGCAGAATAATCCGGGACAGTAATTCACCCCTCCACTTT.

This clonotype was observed many times. The J gene is TRBJ2-5, the V gene TRBV6-2 or TRBV6-3, with 8 bases aligning to TRBD2. The ends lost 5 bases at V and 4 bases at J; junction bases unmatched: 6. This CDR3 is 14 amino acids long. Germline CDR1 and CDR2: MNHEY and SVGEGT. CDR3 sequence (DNA): TGTGCCAGCAGTACAGGGCGGGAGGTAGAGACCCAGTACTTC. Protein sequence: CASSTGREVETQYF.

As concerns this clonotype: The junction does not match germline at one end; this may be a read error. The rearrangement links TRBV4-1 to TRBJ2-1, with 7 positions matching TRBD2. CDR1 is MGHRA and CDR2 is YSYEKL in the germline V gene. The CDR3 loop spans 16 amino acids. The CDR3 DNA reads TGCGCCAGCAGCCAAGAAAGCGGGGTTAACTACAATGAGCTGTTCTTC. This encodes CASSQESGVNYNELFF.

This clonotype was counted only a few times. V is TRBV7-9 and J is TRBJ2-7, with a tentative D call TRBD2 (5 bases). CDR3 length equals 13 residues. Germline lookup yields CDR1 SEHNR and CDR2 FQNEAQ (reference sequence). Trimming shortened V by 3 bases and J by 6 bases, and 12 bases separated the two germline ends. The CDR3 bases are TGTGCCAGCAGCTTTCGGGGAACCCCCGAGCAGTACTTC. Translating gives CASSFRGTPEQYF.

V gene TRBV3-1 combines with J gene TRBJ2-2, with TRBD1 identical over 10 bases. The CDR3 runs to 17 residues. Germline V lookup: CDR1 LGHDT, CDR2 YNNKEL (reference sequence). V lost 2 bases to trimming and J lost 3 bases; unmatched junction nucleotides: 6. Here the CDR3 reads CASSQPGQGTYTGELFF. CDR3 DNA sequence: TGTGCCAGCAGCCAACCGGGACAGGGGACCTACACCGGGGAGCTGTTTTTT.

The V gene is TRBV12-3 or TRBV12-4, the J gene TRBJ1-5; TRBD1 matches 9 bases. The CDR3 sequence is 17 residues long. Trimming removed 3 bases from V and 2 bases from J; junction bases left unmatched: 8. The CDR3 protein is CASSFSQGAGGNQPQHF. The CDR3 DNA is TGTGCCAGCAGTTTCTCACAGGGGGCTGGGGGCAATCAGCCCCAGCATTTT.

This rearrangement joins TRBV6-1 to TRBJ2-7, with 11 bases aligning to TRBD2. The CDR3 is made up of 18 amino acids. With V trimmed by 1 base and J by 3 bases, 11 bases remained unmatched. Germline CDR1 MNHNS, CDR2 SASEGT. The CDR3: CASSEVARGLAGFYEQYV. The CDR3 DNA follows: TGTGCCAGCAGTGAAGTAGCCCGCGGACTAGCGGGTTTCTACGAGCAGTACGTC.

The genes are TRBV6-1 and TRBJ2-5; TRBD2 might be the D (5 bases). With 3 bases removed from V and 1 base from J, the gap between germline ends came to 12 bases. CDR3 length equals 15 residues. Germline CDR1 and CDR2: MNHNS and SASEGT. The CDR3 DNA is TGTGCCAGCAGTGACAGAGGACTCCCCCAAGAGACCCAGTACTTC. Encoded protein: CASSDRGLPQETQYF.

V and J are TRBV2 and TRBJ2-3, with 7 bases matching TRBD1. Germline CDR1 reads SNHLY; CDR2 reads FYNNEI. The CDR3 is made up of 18 amino acids. The V and J ends lost 2 bases and 3 bases, in that order; junction bases with no gene match: 14. The DNA of the CDR3 is TGTGCCAGCAGTGAATCAAGCTTTACAGGGGCCAAAACAGATACGCAGTATTTT. Protein: CASSESSFTGAKTDTQYF.

This clonotype was counted many times. V gene TRBV28 combines with J gene TRBJ2-1; TRBD2 matches 11 bases. V was clipped by 3 bases and J by 5 bases; unmatched bases: 3. Germline CDR1 reads MDHEN; CDR2 reads SYDVKM. There are 15 residues in the CDR3. This CDR3 reads CASSFLTSGDNEQFF. CDR3 coding DNA: TGTGCCAGCAGTTTCTTGACTAGCGGGGACAATGAGCAGTTCTTC.